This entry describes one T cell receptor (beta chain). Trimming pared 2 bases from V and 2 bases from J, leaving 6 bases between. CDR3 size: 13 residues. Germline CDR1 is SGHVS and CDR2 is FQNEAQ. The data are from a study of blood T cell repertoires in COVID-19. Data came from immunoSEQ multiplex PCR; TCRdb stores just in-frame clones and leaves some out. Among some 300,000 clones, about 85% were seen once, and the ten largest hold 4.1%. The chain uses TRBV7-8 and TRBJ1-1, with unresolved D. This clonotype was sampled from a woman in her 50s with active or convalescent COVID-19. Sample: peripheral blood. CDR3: CASSLIRNTEAFF. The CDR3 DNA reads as TGTGCCAGCAGCTTAATCCGTAACACTGAAGCTTTCTTT.